Shown below are 31 T cell receptor delta chains from a single sample sequenced in a study of Vδ1+ human thymocytes. Their antigen targets remain unknown. Extracted RNA was reverse transcribed into cDNA. CDR3 amplicons came from multiplex PCR with pooled V-gene forward and constant-region reverse primers. TCRdb reanalyzed the multiplex PCR reads using CATT. The data hold approximately 24,000 delta-chain clones, with nearly 7.5% observed a single time. Study-level points and caveats: Thymic TRG and TRD repertoires appeared highly polyclonal, with Gaussian CDR3 length distributions.

Sequenced: Vdelta1+ gamma-delta thymocytes from the thymus. The subset was: FACS-sorted CD3+ TCRalphabeta- TCRVdelta1+ TCRVdelta2- thymocytes. The origin of the receptors is a girl under three years old who had congenital heart surgery.

V is TRDV1 and J is TRDJ1; D not resolved. The CDR3 contains 15 residues. Looked up from germline, CDR1 is TSWWSYY and CDR2 is QGS. V lost 1 base, J lost 0 bases, and 9 bases lay in between. CDR3 protein: CALGEHAGYTDKLIF. The CDR3 region has the DNA TGTGCTCTTGGGGAACATGCGGGGTACACCGATAAACTCATCTTT.

The V gene is TRDV1, the J gene TRDJ1; D may correspond to TRDD2 or TRDD3 (7 bases each). Trimming pared 2 bases from V and 0 bases from J, leaving 31 bases between. The CDR3 runs 22 residues. Germline CDR1 and CDR2: TSWWSYY and QGS. Here the CDR3 DNA reads TGTGCTCTTGGGGAAAAACTAAGGGGGATTCCTACGCCCACTTCGTACACCGATAAACTCATCTTT. This gives the protein CALGEKLRGIPTPTSYTDKLIF.

This clone has only a few counts. The chain employs TRDV1 and TRDJ1; D may be TRDD3 (5 bases). CDR3 length: 19 residues. V lost 5 bases and J lost 1, with 26 bases in between. CDR1 and CDR2 from the germline V gene are TSWWSYY and QGS. CDR3 region: CALGNFPKTLLETTDKLIF. The DNA of the CDR3 is TGTGCTCTTGGGAATTTTCCCAAAACCTTACTGGAAACCACCGATAAACTCATCTTT.

This clone has more than one count but fewer than ten. V usage is TRDV1 and J usage is TRDJ1; 8 nucleotides agree with TRDD2. Germline CDR1 and CDR2: TSWWSYY and QGS. The CDR3 runs to 18 residues. The trim removed 3 bases at V and 4 bases at J, leaving 16 bases unmatched. The CDR3 protein is CALGDSPSYGAWCDKLIF. The DNA for the CDR3 is TGTGCTCTTGGGGATTCCCCTTCCTATGGGGCCTGGTGCGATAAACTCATCTTT.

This chain joins TRDV1 and TRDJ1, with 10 bases aligning to TRDD3. From germline, CDR1 is TSWWSYY and CDR2 QGS. Trimming took 2 bases from V and 7 from J; bases not matched to a gene: 25. The CDR3 totals 21 residues. In DNA form, the CDR3 reads TGTGCTCTTGGGGAAGGCTTACGACGAGAGAGGGGGATACGCGGGTGGGGTAAACTCATCTTT. Translating gives CALGEGLRRERGIRGWGKLIF.

The chain employs TRDV1 and TRDJ1; D may be TRDD3 (5 bases). Germline values: CDR1 TSWWSYY, CDR2 QGS. The CDR3 is 18 amino acids. V lost 4 bases to trimming and J lost 3 bases, with 24 bases between them. The CDR3 sequence: CALGAPPREDISSDKLIF. Written as DNA, the CDR3 is TGTGCTCTTGGGGCTCCCCCACGGGAGGATATTAGCTCCGATAAACTCATCTTT.

This clone showed up just a few times. The chain links TRDV1 to TRDJ1, with 8 bases that match TRDD3. CDR1 and CDR2 from the germline V gene are TSWWSYY and QGS. V lost 0 bases, J lost 1 base, and 31 bases stayed unmatched. The CDR3 is made up of 25 amino acids. The CDR3 region has the DNA TGTGCTCTTGGGGAACTGGGGAGAATGCTTGGGGGATTCAATTCAACCTCGTGGGGCACCGATAAACTCATCTTT. Its translation is CALGELGRMLGGFNSTSWGTDKLIF.

The V and J genes are TRDV1 and TRDJ1; TRDD3 matches at 9 bases. The V gene's germline CDR1 is TSWWSYY and CDR2 QGS. The V gene end was trimmed by 6 bases and the J gene end by 7 bases; junction bases not matched to a gene: 33. The CDR3 totals 22 residues. CDR3 DNA: TGTGCTCTTGGTGGGCTCAGATTCTATCGTTCCCTTCCAACGAGGGGATACGGTAAACTCATCTTT. Translating gives CALGGLRFYRSLPTRGYGKLIF.

The chain recombines TRDV1 with TRDJ1, with a weak D call TRDD3 (5 bases). Germline lookup yields CDR1 TSWWSYY and CDR2 QGS. This CDR3 region has 17 residues. Trimming cost V 2 bases and J 0 bases, with 16 bases left between them. The CDR3 DNA is TGTGCTCTTGGGGAAGTTACTGGATATCGTTACACCGATAAACTCATCTTT. Its protein product is CALGEVTGYRYTDKLIF.

No J gene was named, though the V gene is TRDV1. The CDR3 totals 16 residues. Germline V lookup: CDR1 TSWWSYY, CDR2 QGS. CDR3 nucleotides: TGTGCTCTTGGGGAACGCCAAGACCGAGAAACCGATAAACCCATCTTT. As protein: CALGERQDRETDKPIF.

This clone was detected a few times. The chain links TRDV1 to TRDJ1; D gene uncertain. V shed 0 bases and J shed 2 bases, with 13 bases lying between them. CDR1 and CDR2 (germline): TSWWSYY, QGS. The CDR3 is 16 amino acids. The CDR3 protein is CALGELVDGGTDKLIF. DNA for the CDR3: TGTGCTCTTGGGGAACTAGTGGACGGTGGGACCGATAAACTCATCTTT.

This clone turned up a few times. The chain links TRDV1 to TRDJ1; 8 bases match TRDD3. Germline V lookup: CDR1 TSWWSYY, CDR2 QGS. The CDR3 covers 16 residues. V dropped 4 bases and J dropped 0; count of bases not matched to a gene: 7. Written as DNA, the CDR3 is TGTGCTCTTGGGGTCGGGGATACTCCGTACACCGATAAACTCATCTTT. Its protein is CALGVGDTPYTDKLIF.

This chain connects TRDV1 to TRDJ1; a possible D gene is TRDD3 (5 bases). Trimming cost V 5 bases and J 10 bases, with 26 bases left between them. The CDR3 is 16 residues long. Germline values: CDR1 TSWWSYY, CDR2 QGS. The CDR3, as DNA: TGTGCTCTTGGGCCGCGATTAGGGGGTTCGACCAGGGGACTCATCTTT. Its protein is CALGPRLGGSTRGLIF.

With respect to this clone: A clone one base away is much larger, so this may be a read error. The gene calls are TRDV2 and TRDJ3, with a tentative D call TRDD3 (5 bases). CDR1 and CDR2 (germline): GEAIGNYY, EKD. There are 17 residues in the CDR3. The CDR3 reads CACDTLVDSWDTLQMFF. CDR3 coding DNA: TGTGCCTGTGACACTTTGGTGGACTCCTGGGACACCCTACAGATGTTTTTC.

This clone counts as medium-sized (0.01 to 0.1%). This chain uses TRDV2 with TRDJ1; TRDD3 aligns across 8 bases. Germline V gene data show CDR1 as GEAIGNYY and CDR2 as EKD. V lost 6 bases and J lost 0; bases outside the gene matches: 17. CDR3 length equals 18 residues. In nucleotides, the CDR3 is TGTGCCTGTCCCGGCTGCCATCTGGGGGACATGTACACCGATAAACTCATCTTT. Its protein is CACPGCHLGDMYTDKLIF.

The chain is built from TRDV1 and TRDJ1; no reliable D call. Germline-derived CDR1 and CDR2 are TSWWSYY and QGS. The germline V and J ends were trimmed by 8 bases and 2 bases, with 18 bases remaining between them. The CDR3 totals 15 residues. Written as DNA, the CDR3 is TGTGCTCTTCCAATATTGAAGCGGGTTACCGATAAACTCATCTTT. Encoded protein: CALPILKRVTDKLIF.

V is TRDV1 and J is TRDJ1; D is ambiguous. Trimming cost V 0 bases and J 4 bases, with 15 bases left between them. The CDR3 consists of 16 residues. The germline gives CDR1 TSWWSYY, CDR2 QGS. CDR3: CALGELMYESVDKLIF. CDR3 coding DNA: TGTGCTCTTGGGGAACTTATGTACGAGTCAGTCGATAAACTCATCTTT.

This clone turned up a few times. V and J are TRDV1 and TRDJ1; 10 bases align to TRDD3. Germline values: CDR1 TSWWSYY, CDR2 QGS. The V segment lost 2 bases and the J segment 7 bases; nucleotides outside the gene matches: 31. CDR3 length: 23 amino acids. Here the CDR3 reads CALGEGRRYSFHRTGGWSGKLIF. The CDR3 DNA is TGTGCTCTTGGGGAAGGGCGGCGGTACTCCTTCCACCGTACTGGGGGATGGAGTGGTAAACTCATCTTT.

The chain couples TRDV1 to TRDJ1; TRDD3 matches 9 bases. V lost 1 base to trimming and J lost 0 bases; unmatched junction nucleotides: 21. The germline gives CDR1 TSWWSYY, CDR2 QGS. The CDR3 loop spans 22 amino acids. In nucleotides, the CDR3 is TGTGCTCTTGGGGAACCATCGGGTCGCCTGTCACTGGGGGAAGCGTACACCGATAAACTCATCTTT. Translation gives CALGEPSGRLSLGEAYTDKLIF.

There are a few counts of this clone. The chain has TRDV1 and TRDJ1, with 9 bases that match TRDD3. Germline-derived CDR1 and CDR2 are TSWWSYY and QGS. V lost 3 bases to trimming and J lost 0 bases; unmatched junction nucleotides: 29. This CDR3 is built from 24 residues. The CDR3 region has the DNA TGTGCTCTTGGGGATAGTCAGATCCCCATACTGGGGGAGACGTTTTTATTCCACACCGATAAACTCATCTTT. Amino acids: CALGDSQIPILGETFLFHTDKLIF.

This chain joins TRDV1 and TRDJ1; 9 nucleotides match TRDD3. J lost 0 bases, V lost 3 bases, and 14 bases had no gene match. Per germline, CDR1 TSWWSYY and CDR2 QGS. The CDR3 has 19 residues. DNA for the CDR3: TGTGCTCTTGGGGAGAATCCCATCTGGGGGATCCGGTACACCGATAAACTCATCTTT. This sequence encodes CALGENPIWGIRYTDKLIF.

This clone has just a few counts. The chain employs TRDV1 and TRDJ1; perhaps TRDD1 as D (5 bases). With 5 bases removed from V and 0 bases from J, the gap between germline ends came to 28 bases. The CDR3 consists of 20 residues. Germline CDR1 and CDR2: TSWWSYY and QGS. The CDR3 region has the DNA TGTGCTCTTGGGAATAGGGAATCCCATCCTGCTCTGGTTAACACCGATAAACTCATCTTT. Protein product: CALGNRESHPALVNTDKLIF.

The rearrangement links TRDV1 to TRDJ1; TRDD3 agrees at 9 bases. V lost 4 bases to trimming and J lost 5 bases; unmatched junction nucleotides: 29. Germline values: CDR1 TSWWSYY, CDR2 QGS. The length of the CDR3 is 22 residues. The CDR3 nucleotides are TGTGCTCTTGGGGGCTGTGCCTCCCTACTGGGGGAGCCCAAACCCCGTAGTGATAAACTCATCTTT. Translating it yields CALGGCASLLGEPKPRSDKLIF.

V is TRDV1 and J is TRDJ1; D is ambiguous. No J gene is reported in TCRdb; it was inferred here by comparing the DNA with germline. Trimming left V 2 bases short and J 4 bases short, with 14 bases between. The CDR3 contains 15 residues. Germline values: CDR1 TSWWSYY, CDR2 QGS. The CDR3 bases are TGTGCTCTTGGGGAAGTCGTTCGGTGTTTCGATAAACTCATCTTT. Its protein is CALGEVVRCFDKLIF.

This chain uses TRDV1 with TRDJ1; D may correspond to TRDD2 or TRDD3 (6 bases each). The J gene was missing in TCRdb and was found by matching the end of the DNA to germline. This CDR3 is 16 amino acids long. Trimming left V 3 bases short and J 10 bases short, with 24 bases between. Germline-derived CDR1 and CDR2 are TSWWSYY and QGS. The chain's CDR3 is CALGDPTGLVLGGLIF. The CDR3, as DNA: TGTGCTCTTGGGGATCCTACTGGGCTTGTTCTCGGTGGACTCATCTTT.

This clone is classed as medium-sized. Within the sample, other DNA sequences also encode this same CDR3. This chain uses TRDV1 with TRDJ1; 10 bases match TRDD3. CDR3 length: 20 residues. Trimming at V came to 0 bases and at J to 3 bases, leaving 16 bases not matched to a gene. Germline V gene lookup returns CDR1 TSWWSYY and CDR2 QGS. The CDR3, as DNA: TGTGCTCTTGGGGAACTTAGTCCGAGTACTGGGGGATTTGGCGCCGATAAACTCATCTTT. Translated, it gives CALGELSPSTGGFGADKLIF.

This clone has a handful of counts. This rearrangement joins TRDV1 to TRDJ1; D is possibly TRDD3 (6 bases). Germline CDR1 and CDR2: TSWWSYY and QGS. This CDR3 contains 21 residues. Trimming removed 0 bases from V and 8 bases from J, with 34 bases in between. DNA of the CDR3: TGTGCTCTTGGGGAACTTCCGGGGCCAACCGGGGGACTCATCGTATGGGTAAAACTCATCTTT. It encodes CALGELPGPTGGLIVWVKLIF.

This clone has a handful of counts. The chain recombines TRDV1 with TRDJ1, with D maybe TRDD2 (6 bases). V was cut by 2 bases and J by 8 bases, with 27 bases left in between. The germline V gene has CDR1 TSWWSYY and CDR2 QGS. The CDR3 length is 18 residues. CDR3 in amino acids: CALGESATSYECPPKLIF. The CDR3 DNA follows: TGTGCTCTTGGGGAAAGCGCCACCTCCTACGAGTGCCCCCCAAAACTCATCTTT.

V is TRDV1 and J is TRDJ1; 11 bases match TRDD3. The CDR3 is made up of 20 amino acids. Trimming at V came to 0 bases and at J to 2 bases, leaving 14 bases not matched to a gene. CDR1 is TSWWSYY, CDR2 QGS, per germline. The CDR3 DNA reads TGTGCTCTTGGGGAACTACGGCCTTCCTACCTGGGGGATACAACCGATAAACTCATCTTT. It encodes CALGELRPSYLGDTTDKLIF.

There are a few counts of this clone. The chain uses TRDV1 and TRDJ1, with D hard to call. Germline loops: CDR1 TSWWSYY, CDR2 QGS. The CDR3 loop spans 11 amino acids. V lost 1 base to trimming and J lost 14 bases, with 11 bases between them. Here the CDR3 reads CALGEPPKPIF. Written as DNA, the CDR3 is TGTGCTCTTGGGGAACCCCCCAAACCTATCTTT.

V and J are TRDV1 and TRDJ1; D ambiguous. The CDR3 is 15 residues long. V lost 2 bases and J 7 bases, leaving 17 bases between the germline ends. Germline V gene lookup returns CDR1 TSWWSYY and CDR2 QGS. The chain's CDR3 is CALGEVPRVGAKLIF. The CDR3 nucleotides are TGTGCTCTTGGGGAAGTCCCCCGGGTGGGAGCTAAACTCATCTTT.